The sequence of this T cell receptor beta chain was determined in a study of blood T cell repertoires in COVID-19. Study-level information: Sample material is recorded as cDNA or gDNA derived from T cells, B-cell-depleted T cells, or PBMCs.

The protocol was immunoSEQ multiplex PCR, while the TCRdb copy is restricted to in-frame clones and leaves out a portion. The profile shows roughly 150,000 clones, around four fifths of them singletons. The V and J ends lost 4 bases and 2 bases, in that order; junction bases with no gene match: 6. CDR1 and CDR2 from the germline V gene are SGHNT and YYREEE (reference sequence). The CDR3 has 15 residues. This receptor was identified in a woman in her 70s who had recovered from COVID-19. This chain uses TRBV5-4 with TRBJ2-1; 7 positions match TRBD1. Sequencing input: peripheral blood. The CDR3 here is CASSPDRSPYNEQFF. The CDR3 DNA is TGTGCCAGCAGCCCGGACAGGTCGCCCTACAATGAGCAGTTCTTC.